Presented here are 15 T cell receptor beta chains from one specimen sequenced in a study of neurological immune-mediated disorders. TCRdb re-derived calls from the 5' RACE reads in MiXCR, one entry per CDR3 protein. The sample lists under 60,000 distinct CDR3 sequences, 15% to 20% occurring once. The sequenced sample consisted of PBMCs. The origin of the receptors is a man aged 55 to 69 in good health.

This clonotype was counted at least ten times. The V call is TRBV20-1, the J call TRBJ1-1, with 7 bases identical to TRBD1. Trimming cost V 5 bases and J 0 bases; bases outside gene matches: 6. The CDR3 consists of 14 residues. Per germline, CDR1 DFQATT and CDR2 SNEGSKA (reference sequence). The CDR3: CSAVGGTVNTEAFF. In DNA form, the CDR3 reads TGCAGTGCTGTGGGCGGGACAGTGAACACTGAAGCTTTCTTT.

At least ten counts were recorded for this clonotype. This chain links TRBV28 with TRBJ2-3; D assignment may be TRBD1 or TRBD2 (5 bases each). Trimming took 5 bases from V and 0 from J, leaving 18 bases between them. Germline CDR1 MDHEN, CDR2 SYDVKM. This CDR3 spans 17 amino acids. This CDR3 reads CASSPLGESTSTDTQYF. CDR3 coding DNA: TGTGCCAGCAGTCCCTTGGGGGAGTCGACTAGCACAGATACGCAGTATTTT.

This chain uses TRBV5-1 with TRBJ2-5, with 12 nucleotides matching TRBD1. V lost 3 bases and J lost 5; bases outside the gene matches: 5. The CDR3 length is 15 residues. Per the germline V gene, CDR1 is SGHRS and CDR2 is YFSETQ. In DNA form, the CDR3 reads TGCGCCAGCAGCTCCGGGACAGGGGGCGTGGAGACCCAGTACTTC. It translates to CASSSGTGGVETQYF.

This clonotype was detected many times. DNA for the CDR3: TGTGCCAGCAGCCAAGGCCGGCGACAAAGCTCCTACGAGCAGTACTTC. Protein sequence: CASSQGRRQSSYEQYF. The chain couples TRBV14 to TRBJ2-7; D not resolved. The length of the CDR3 is 16 residues. V was clipped by 1 base and J by 0 bases, with 13 bases between them. From germline, CDR1 is SGHDN and CDR2 FVKESK.

At least ten counts were recorded for this clonotype. This chain joins TRBV7-9 and TRBJ2-1; TRBD2 matches 10 bases. CDR3 length: 16 amino acids. Unmatched junction bases numbered 11, after V lost 5 bases and J lost 7 bases. Germline CDR1 SEHNR, CDR2 FQNEAQ (reference sequence). The DNA of the CDR3 is TGTGCCAGCAGCCAACCCCTAGCGGGAGATCAGAATGAGCAGTTCTTC. This gives the protein CASSQPLAGDQNEQFF.

This clonotype was observed many times. The J gene is TRBJ2-7, the V gene TRBV15; D possibly uses TRBD1 or TRBD2 (5 bases each). The germline V gene encodes CDR1 LNHNV and CDR2 YYDKDF (reference sequence). The V gene lost 0 bases and the J gene lost 2 bases, with 11 bases spanning the gap. The CDR3 is 15 residues long. The CDR3 nucleotides read TGTGCCACCAGCAGAGATCATGGGGGAGCCTACGAGCAGTACTTC. Amino acids: CATSRDHGGAYEQYF.

This clonotype has ten or more counts. V usage is TRBV12-3 or TRBV12-4 and J usage is TRBJ2-6; D is unresolved. V was clipped by 6 bases and J by 1 base, with 4 bases between them. The CDR3 spans 13 residues. The CDR3 loop reads CASSRSGANVLTF. The DNA of the CDR3 is TGTGCCAGCAGCAGATCTGGGGCCAACGTCCTGACTTTC.

The sample holds many counts of this clonotype. V gene TRBV3-1 combines with J gene TRBJ2-3; the D call may be TRBD1 or TRBD2 (5 bases each). The CDR3 covers 16 residues. Trimming shortened V by 0 bases and J by 3 bases, and 13 bases separated the two germline ends. Germline CDR1 LGHDT, CDR2 YNNKEL (reference sequence). The CDR3 protein is CASSQDKGAGTDTQYF. In nucleotides, the CDR3 is TGTGCCAGCAGCCAAGATAAAGGGGCGGGTACAGATACGCAGTATTTT.

This clonotype was seen many times. V usage is TRBV7-6 and J usage is TRBJ1-1; D not resolved. CDR1 is SGHVS, CDR2 FNYEAQ, per germline. This CDR3 is built from 13 residues. V shed 5 bases and J shed 1 base, with 8 bases lying between them. CDR3 sequence (DNA): TGTGCCAGCAGCAGCGACACGAACACTGAAGCTTTCTTT. This translates into CASSSDTNTEAFF.

This clonotype was seen many times. The chain employs TRBV5-1 and TRBJ2-5; the D is unclear. V gave up 0 bases and J gave up 0 bases, with 9 bases separating them. The CDR3 is 15 residues long. Per germline, CDR1 SGHRS and CDR2 YFSETQ. In nucleotides, the CDR3 is TGCGCCAGCAGCTTGGGCGGAGCCTACCAAGAGACCCAGTACTTC. Protein product: CASSLGGAYQETQYF.

The table lists this clonotype with many counts. The chain is built from TRBV5-1 and TRBJ2-5, with D perhaps given as TRBD1 or TRBD2 (6 bases each). The CDR3 spans 14 residues. Trimming took off 0 bases at V and 5 bases at J, with 11 bases between the two ends. Germline loops: CDR1 SGHRS, CDR2 YFSETQ. The CDR3 bases are TGCGCCAGCAGCTTGGCCCTGGGGGGCGAGACCCAGTACTTC. Its translation: CASSLALGGETQYF.

The chain uses TRBV19 and TRBJ1-1; D unresolved. The CDR3 has 14 amino acids. In germline, CDR1 is LNHDA, CDR2 SQIVND (reference sequence). V lost 3 bases to trimming and J lost 3 bases, with 11 bases between them. The CDR3, as DNA: TGTGCCAGTAGTATCGGCGGTCTTGACACTGAAGCTTTCTTT. Encoded protein: CASSIGGLDTEAFF.

V and J are TRBV30 and TRBJ2-2; no clear D gene. The CDR3 totals 13 residues. Trimming shortened V by 5 bases and J by 5 bases, and 12 bases separated the two germline ends. Germline assignment: CDR1 GTSNPN and CDR2 SVGIG (reference sequence). The CDR3 reads CAWGPQSTGELFF. Written as DNA, the CDR3 is TGTGCCTGGGGCCCACAAAGTACCGGGGAGCTGTTTTTT.

This clonotype has at least ten counts. The rearrangement links TRBV13 to TRBJ1-6; D is possibly TRBD1 (6 bases). Trimming left V 0 bases short and J 9 bases short, with 15 bases between. Germline V CDR1 and CDR2: PRHDT, FYEKMQ (reference sequence). The CDR3 contains 16 residues. The CDR3, as DNA: TGTGCCAGCAGCTTAGGTAGGCAGGGGCTCCGTTCACCCCTCCACTTT. It translates to CASSLGRQGLRSPLHF.

The chain is built from TRBV27 and TRBJ2-7, with TRBD2 matching 12 bases. V shed 8 bases and J 1 base; nucleotides not matched to a gene: 21. From germline, CDR1 is MNHEY and CDR2 SMNVEV (reference sequence). The CDR3 totals 20 residues. This CDR3 reads CASDCIGASGRVTASYEQYF. DNA of the CDR3: TGTGCCAGCGATTGCATAGGGGCTAGCGGGAGGGTTACGGCGTCCTACGAGCAGTACTTC.